This is a list of T cell receptor beta chains from one sample in a study of early T cells in non-severe SARS-CoV-2 infection. TCRdb reprocessed the 5' RACE reads via MiXCR and lists one record per CDR3 protein. Seen here are tens of thousands of distinct CDR3 sequences, 3% to 4.5% observed once, and the top ten hold more than 8.5%. The sample comprised whole blood. All receptors come from an adult who was a healthcare worker with PCR-confirmed SARS-CoV-2 infection or an uninfected control (not recorded which). Both conserved end residues are part of each CDR3. The D gene is left open where the match is weak. Rows give clone size only sometimes, using once, few, many, or a class for an expanded clone.

j_call v_call d_call clone_size cdr3_aa cdr3_nt
TRBJ2-7 TRBV20-1 TRBD2 many CSARTSGRYEQYF TGCAGTGCCAGGACTAGCGGGAGATACGAGCAGTACTTC
TRBJ1-1 TRBV28 - - CAGSRTVNTEAFF TGTGCCGGCAGCAGGACGGTGAACACTGAAGCTTTCTTT
TRBJ1-1 TRBV14 TRBD1 many CASSTTTGLNTEAFF TGTGCCAGCAGCACCACGACAGGGCTGAACACTGAAGCTTTCTTT
TRBJ2-1 TRBV4-3 TRBD2 many CASSQGLAPNEQFF TGCGCCAGCAGCCAAGGACTAGCGCCCAATGAGCAGTTCTTC
TRBJ1-5 TRBV7-9 - - CASSRHGRPQHF TGTGCCAGCAGCCGACACGGAAGGCCCCAGCATTTT
TRBJ1-4 TRBV29-1 - many CSVVDVEKLFF TGCAGCGTTGTGGACGTTGAAAAACTGTTTTTT
TRBJ1-1 TRBV18 - - CASSSLNDRLGTEAFF TGTGCCAGCTCATCACTAAACGACAGGCTCGGCACTGAAGCTTTCTTT
TRBJ2-1 TRBV6-6 - many CASSYSTRDNEQFF TGTGCCAGCAGTTACTCGACTCGGGACAATGAGCAGTTCTTC
TRBJ2-2 TRBV10-3 - - CAISERLPANTGELFF TGTGCCATCAGTGAGAGGCTACCCGCGAACACCGGGGAGCTGTTTTTT
TRBJ2-3 TRBV4-2 TRBD2 many CASSQTLPRGGGTDTQYF TGTGCCAGCAGCCAAACCCTTCCCCGCGGGGGAGGCACAGATACGCAGTATTTT
TRBJ2-7 TRBV27 - many CASRPEPGYEQYF TGTGCCAGCCGACCGGAACCGGGATACGAGCAGTACTTC
TRBJ2-2 TRBV29-1 TRBD2 many CSVADSGRDTGELFF TGCAGCGTTGCGGATAGCGGGAGAGACACCGGGGAGCTGTTTTTT
TRBJ2-3 TRBV28 TRBD2 - CASSLPGGPESDTQYF TGTGCCAGCAGTTTGCCGGGAGGGCCTGAGTCAGATACGCAGTATTTT
TRBJ1-3 TRBV5-1 - few CASSFSGTPGSGNTIYF TGCGCCAGCAGCTTCTCCGGGACGCCTGGCTCTGGAAACACCATATATTTT
TRBJ2-4 TRBV3-1 - - CASSQVVQGNIQYF TGTGCCAGCAGCCAAGTCGTACAGGGTAACATTCAGTACTTC
TRBJ2-3 TRBV7-8 - many CASSLGDATDTQYF TGTGCCAGCAGCTTAGGGGACGCCACAGATACGCAGTATTTT
TRBJ2-7 TRBV19 TRBD1 - CASQLKTGGNYEQYF TGTGCCAGCCAACTAAAGACAGGGGGAAACTACGAGCAGTACTTC
TRBJ2-1 TRBV10-3 TRBD2 many CAISGLAGDEQFF TGTGCCATCAGCGGACTAGCGGGAGATGAGCAGTTCTTC
TRBJ2-5 TRBV29-1 - few CSVEDQVGDTYF TGCAGCGTTGAAGATCAAGTAGGGGATACTTACTTC
TRBJ1-5 TRBV6-1 - many CASSEGLEFNQPQHF TGTGCCAGCAGTGAGGGGCTAGAGTTCAATCAGCCCCAGCATTTT
TRBJ1-4 TRBV18 - many CASSRGGPNEKLFF TGTGCCAGCTCACGGGGAGGACCCAATGAAAAACTGTTTTTT
TRBJ2-3 TRBV7-2 - - CASSRAVTTDTQYF TGTGCCAGCAGCCGAGCGGTTACCACAGATACGCAGTATTTT
TRBJ2-1 TRBV7-7 - few CASSLGPEPGEQFF TGTGCTAGCAGCTTAGGTCCCGAGCCCGGTGAGCAGTTCTTC
TRBJ2-2 TRBV20-1 TRBD1 many CSAGQGAGELFF TGCAGTGCGGGACAGGGGGCCGGGGAGCTGTTTTTT
TRBJ2-3 TRBV18 - many CASSPQASTDTQYF TGTGCCAGCTCACCCCAGGCTAGCACAGATACGCAGTATTTT
TRBJ2-3 TRBV18 TRBD2 many CASSPPLAEGDTQYF TGTGCCAGCTCACCACCGCTAGCGGAGGGAGATACGCAGTATTTT
TRBJ2-1 TRBV28 TRBD2 few CASSLSTLADNEQFF TGTGCCAGCAGTTTATCGACCCTAGCGGATAATGAGCAGTTCTTC
TRBJ2-7 TRBV27 - few CASSLSTSYEQYF TGTGCCAGCAGTTTATCAACTTCCTACGAGCAGTACTTC
TRBJ1-1 TRBV30 - many CALTGLSTEAFF TGTGCCTTAACAGGATTGTCTACTGAAGCTTTCTTT
TRBJ1-5 TRBV23-1 - many CASSQDDSTSFSNQPQHF TGCGCCAGCAGTCAAGATGATAGCACCTCGTTTAGCAATCAGCCCCAGCATTTT
TRBJ2-5 TRBV12-3/TRBV12-4 - many CASSFQGGQETQYF TGTGCCAGCAGTTTCCAGGGTGGACAAGAGACCCAGTACTTC
TRBJ2-7 TRBV28 - many CASSFRGPGSYEQYF TGTGCCAGCAGTTTTAGGGGTCCGGGCTCCTACGAGCAGTACTTC
TRBJ1-1 TRBV30 - many CAWRGRSMNTEAFF TGTGCCTGGAGAGGACGGTCAATGAACACTGAAGCTTTCTTT
TRBJ1-2 TRBV27 - many CASSLGLSSYGYTF TGTGCCAGCAGTTTAGGCCTATCATCCTATGGCTACACCTTC
TRBJ2-3 TRBV14 - many CASSRQGRSTDTQYF TGTGCCAGCAGCCGCCAGGGAAGGAGCACAGATACGCAGTATTTT
TRBJ2-1 TRBV5-6 - many CASSLITAEYNEQFF TGTGCCAGCAGCTTAATCACAGCGGAGTACAATGAGCAGTTCTTC
TRBJ2-5 TRBV27 TRBD1 many CASSFDRGTETQYF TGTGCCAGCAGTTTCGACAGGGGGACGGAGACCCAGTACTTC
TRBJ1-5 TRBV2 TRBD1 many CASRPRGLTNQPQHF TGTGCCAGCAGACCCAGGGGGCTCACCAATCAGCCCCAGCATTTT
TRBJ2-1 TRBV6-5 TRBD1 many CASSYSLGQGVHNEQFF TGTGCCAGCAGTTACTCCTTGGGACAGGGGGTACACAATGAGCAGTTCTTC